The T cell receptor beta chain described here comes from a study of control samples from healthy donors and cancer patients. From germline, CDR1 is MNHNS and CDR2 SASEGT. The CDR3 has 16 residues. The J segment lost 0 bases and the V segment lost 2 bases, leaving 4 bases of the junction unmatched. Sequencing was performed with immunoSEQ multiplex PCR; in TCRdb, only in-frame clones are kept and a portion is missing. Seen here are 65,000 to 85,000 clones, approximately 88% observed once, and the top ten hold about 9.5%. The TCR sequence derives from a woman aged 45-60 years with colorectal cancer. Sequenced sample: PBMCs. The chain combines TRBV6-1 with TRBJ2-1; the match to TRBD2 covers 7 bases. In nucleotides, the CDR3 is TGTGCCAGCAGTGAATTGGGACTATCCTCCTACAATGAGCAGTTCTTC. Translation gives CASSELGLSSYNEQFF.